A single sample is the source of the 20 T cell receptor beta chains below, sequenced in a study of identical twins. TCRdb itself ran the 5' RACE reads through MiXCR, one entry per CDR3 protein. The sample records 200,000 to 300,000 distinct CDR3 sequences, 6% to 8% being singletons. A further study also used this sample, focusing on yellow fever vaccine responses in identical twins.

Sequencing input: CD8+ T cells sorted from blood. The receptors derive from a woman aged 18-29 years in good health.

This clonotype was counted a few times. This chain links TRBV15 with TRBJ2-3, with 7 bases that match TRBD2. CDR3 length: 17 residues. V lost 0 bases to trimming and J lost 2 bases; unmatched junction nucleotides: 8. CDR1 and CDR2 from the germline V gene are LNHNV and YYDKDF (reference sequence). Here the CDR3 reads CATSRDWRETYTDTQYF. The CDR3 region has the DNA TGTGCCACCAGCAGAGATTGGCGGGAGACTTACACAGATACGCAGTATTTT.

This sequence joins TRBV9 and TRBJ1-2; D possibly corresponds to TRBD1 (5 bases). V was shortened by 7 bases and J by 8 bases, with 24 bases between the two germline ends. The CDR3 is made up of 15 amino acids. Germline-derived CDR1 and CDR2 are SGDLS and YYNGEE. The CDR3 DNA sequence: TGTGCCAGCCATAGCTCAGGAGGACACCACGTAGGCTACACCTTC. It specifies CASHSSGGHHVGYTF. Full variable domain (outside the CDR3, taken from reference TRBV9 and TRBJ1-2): DSGVTQTPKHLITATGQRVTLRCSPRSGDLSVYWYQQSLDQGLQFLIQYYNGEERAKGNILERFSAQQFPDLHSELNLSSLELGDSALYFCASHSSGGHHVGYTFGSGTRLTVV.

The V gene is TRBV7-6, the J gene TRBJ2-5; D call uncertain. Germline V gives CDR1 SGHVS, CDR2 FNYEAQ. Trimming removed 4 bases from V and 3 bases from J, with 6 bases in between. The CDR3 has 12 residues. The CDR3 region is CASSSGKETQYF. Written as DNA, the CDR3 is TGTGCCAGCAGCTCCGGAAAAGAGACCCAGTACTTC.

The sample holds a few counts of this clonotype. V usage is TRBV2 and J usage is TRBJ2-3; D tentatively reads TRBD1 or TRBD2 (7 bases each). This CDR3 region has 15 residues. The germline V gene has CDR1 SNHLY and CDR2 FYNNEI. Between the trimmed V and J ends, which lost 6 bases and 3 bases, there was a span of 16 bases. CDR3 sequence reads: CASRRAGGGTDTQYF. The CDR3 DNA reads TGTGCCAGCAGGAGAGCAGGGGGGGGGACAGATACGCAGTATTTT.

CDR3 region: CASSHNREMYQETQYF. CDR3 in DNA: TGTGCCAGCAGCCACAACAGGGAGATGTACCAAGAGACCCAGTACTTC. The chain has TRBV5-6 and TRBJ2-5, with D possibly being TRBD1 (6 bases). Deletions cut 4 bases from V and 0 bases from J, with 16 bases between. This CDR3 comprises 16 residues. The germline CDR1 and CDR2 sequences are SGHDT and YYEEEE.

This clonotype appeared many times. The chain's CDR3 is CSVELAPWGRVGELFF. CDR3 DNA sequence: TGCAGCGTTGAACTAGCCCCGTGGGGGCGCGTGGGGGAGCTGTTTTTT. This chain joins TRBV29-1 and TRBJ2-2; TRBD1 might be the D (6 bases). The CDR3 has 16 residues. Trimming removed 2 bases at V and 8 bases at J, with 21 bases between. Germline CDR1 reads SQVTM; CDR2 reads ANQGSEA.

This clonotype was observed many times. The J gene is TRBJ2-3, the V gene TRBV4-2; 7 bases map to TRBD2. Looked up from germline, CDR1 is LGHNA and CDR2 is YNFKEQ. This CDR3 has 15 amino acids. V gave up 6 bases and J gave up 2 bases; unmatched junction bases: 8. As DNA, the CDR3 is TGTGCCAGCAGACGTCTAGCGGAGCTCACAGATACGCAGTATTTT. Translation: CASRRLAELTDTQYF.

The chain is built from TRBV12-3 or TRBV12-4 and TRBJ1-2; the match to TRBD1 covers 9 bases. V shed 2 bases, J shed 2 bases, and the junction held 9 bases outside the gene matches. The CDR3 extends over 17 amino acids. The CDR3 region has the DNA TGTGCCAGCAGTTTAACCATGGACAGGGGACCAAACTATGGCTACACCTTC. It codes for CASSLTMDRGPNYGYTF.

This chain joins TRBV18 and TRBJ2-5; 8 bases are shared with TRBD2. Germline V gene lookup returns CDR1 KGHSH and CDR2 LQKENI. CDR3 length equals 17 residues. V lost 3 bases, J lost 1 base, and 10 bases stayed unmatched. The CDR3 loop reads CASSPPELAAPQETQYF. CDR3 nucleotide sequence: TGTGCCAGCTCACCGCCCGAACTAGCGGCCCCCCAAGAGACCCAGTACTTC.

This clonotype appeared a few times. The CDR3 DNA sequence: TGTGCCAGCAGTTACGCGAGCACCGGGGAGCTGTTTTTT. As protein: CASSYASTGELFF. This chain joins TRBV6-5 and TRBJ2-2; no firm D call. Germline CDR1 reads MNHEY; CDR2 reads SVGAGI. The CDR3 consists of 13 residues. V dropped 2 bases and J dropped 4 bases, with 5 bases sitting between them.

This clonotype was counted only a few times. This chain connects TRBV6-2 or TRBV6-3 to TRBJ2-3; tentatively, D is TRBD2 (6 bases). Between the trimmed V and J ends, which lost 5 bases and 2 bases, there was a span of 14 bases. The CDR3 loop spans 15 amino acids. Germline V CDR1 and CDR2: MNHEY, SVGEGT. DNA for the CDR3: TGTGCCAGCAGTCCCCGGGACTTTGACACAGATACGCAGTATTTT. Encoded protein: CASSPRDFDTDTQYF.

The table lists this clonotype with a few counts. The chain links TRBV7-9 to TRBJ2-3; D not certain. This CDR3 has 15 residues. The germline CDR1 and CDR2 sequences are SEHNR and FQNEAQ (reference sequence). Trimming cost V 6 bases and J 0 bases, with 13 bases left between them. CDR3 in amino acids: CASRPSSPSTDTQYF. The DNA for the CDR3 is TGTGCCAGCAGACCCTCTAGTCCTAGCACAGATACGCAGTATTTT.

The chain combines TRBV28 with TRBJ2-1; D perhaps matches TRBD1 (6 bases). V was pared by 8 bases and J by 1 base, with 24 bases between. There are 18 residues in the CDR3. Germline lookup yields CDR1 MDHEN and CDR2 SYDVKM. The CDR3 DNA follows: TGTGCCAGCGGCCCATATACAGGGAAAGTTGGATCCTACAATGAGCAGTTCTTC. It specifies CASGPYTGKVGSYNEQFF.

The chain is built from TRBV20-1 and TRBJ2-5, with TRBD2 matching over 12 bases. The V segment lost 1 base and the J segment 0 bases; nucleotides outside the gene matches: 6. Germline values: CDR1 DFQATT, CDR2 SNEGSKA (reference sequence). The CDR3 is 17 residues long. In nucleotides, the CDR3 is TGCAGTGCTAGAGTTCTAGCGGGGGGGCTTTACCAAGAGACCCAGTACTTC. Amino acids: CSARVLAGGLYQETQYF.

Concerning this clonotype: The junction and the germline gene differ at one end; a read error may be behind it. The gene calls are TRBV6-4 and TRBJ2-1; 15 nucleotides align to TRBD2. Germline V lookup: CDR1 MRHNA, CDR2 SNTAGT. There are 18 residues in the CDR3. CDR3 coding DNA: TGTACCAGCAGTCCCGGGACTAGCGGGGGGAGCTCCTACAATGAGCAGTTCTTC. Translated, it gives CTSSPGTSGGSSYNEQFF.

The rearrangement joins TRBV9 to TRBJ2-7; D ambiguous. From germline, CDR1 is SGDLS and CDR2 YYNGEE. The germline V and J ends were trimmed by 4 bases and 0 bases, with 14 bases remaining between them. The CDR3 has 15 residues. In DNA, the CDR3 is TGTGCCAGCAGCCCCCGTCAGACGAGCTCCTACGAGCAGTACTTC. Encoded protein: CASSPRQTSSYEQYF.

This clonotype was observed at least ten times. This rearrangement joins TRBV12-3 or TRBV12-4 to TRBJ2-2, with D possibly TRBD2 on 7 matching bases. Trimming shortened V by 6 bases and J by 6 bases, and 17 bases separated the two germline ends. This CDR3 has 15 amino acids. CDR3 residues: CASSPSPGGAGELFF. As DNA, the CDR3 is TGTGCCAGCAGCCCTTCCCCGGGGGGCGCCGGGGAGCTGTTTTTT.

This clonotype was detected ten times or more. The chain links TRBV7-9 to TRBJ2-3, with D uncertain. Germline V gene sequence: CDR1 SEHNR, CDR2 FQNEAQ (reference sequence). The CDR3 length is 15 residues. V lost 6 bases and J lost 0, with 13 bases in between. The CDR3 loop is CASSPTDQSTDTQYF. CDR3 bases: TGTGCCAGCAGTCCCACGGACCAAAGCACAGATACGCAGTATTTT. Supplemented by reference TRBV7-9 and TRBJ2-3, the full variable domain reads DTGVSQNPRHKITKRGQNVTFRCDPISEHNRLYWYRQTLGQGPEFLTYFQNEAQLEKSRLLSDRFSAERPKGSFSTLEIQRTEQGDSAMYLCASSPTDQSTDTQYFGPGTRLTVL.

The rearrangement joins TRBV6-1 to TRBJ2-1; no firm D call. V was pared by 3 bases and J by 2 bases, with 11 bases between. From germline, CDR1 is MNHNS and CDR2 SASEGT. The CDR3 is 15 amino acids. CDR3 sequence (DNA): TGTGCCAGCAGTGACTTAGGGAACGCCTACAATGAGCAGTTCTTC. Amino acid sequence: CASSDLGNAYNEQFF.

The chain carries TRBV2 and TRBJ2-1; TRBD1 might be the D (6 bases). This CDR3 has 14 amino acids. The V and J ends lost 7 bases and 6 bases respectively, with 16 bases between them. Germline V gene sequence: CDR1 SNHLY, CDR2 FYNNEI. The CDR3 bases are TGTGCCAGCACCCCGGGACACAGTTTCAATGAGCAGTTCTTC. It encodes CASTPGHSFNEQFF.